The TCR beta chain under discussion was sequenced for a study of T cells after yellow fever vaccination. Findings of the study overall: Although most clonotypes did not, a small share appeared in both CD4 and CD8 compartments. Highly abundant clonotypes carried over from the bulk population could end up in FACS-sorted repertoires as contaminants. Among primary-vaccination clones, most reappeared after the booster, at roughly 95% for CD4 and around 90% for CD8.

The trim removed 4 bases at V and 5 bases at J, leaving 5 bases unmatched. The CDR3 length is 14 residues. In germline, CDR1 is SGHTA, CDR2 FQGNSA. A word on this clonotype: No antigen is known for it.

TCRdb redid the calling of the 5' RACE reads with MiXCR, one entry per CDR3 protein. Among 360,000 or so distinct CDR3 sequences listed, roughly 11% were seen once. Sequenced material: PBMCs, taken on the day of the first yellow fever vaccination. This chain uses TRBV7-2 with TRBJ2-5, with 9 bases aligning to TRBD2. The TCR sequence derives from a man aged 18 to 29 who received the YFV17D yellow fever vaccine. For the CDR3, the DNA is TGTGCCAGCAGCTCCGAACTAGCGGGTGAGACCCAGTACTTC. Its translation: CASSSELAGETQYF.